This T cell receptor beta chain originates from a study of siplizumab effects on memory and regulatory T cells. Repertoires were generated with immunoSEQ multiplex PCR, while TCRdb's copy carries only in-frame clones and drops some. The repertoire holds tens of thousands of clones, around 90% seen once, with roughly 29% in the top ten. In germline, CDR1 is MNHEY, CDR2 SMNVEV (reference sequence). This CDR3 contains 13 residues. Trimming at V came to 6 bases and at J to 7 bases, leaving 6 bases not matched to a gene. Sequencing used CD8+ T cells sorted from blood. This clonotype originated in a human donor in good health. The V call is TRBV27, the J call TRBJ1-2, with 9 bases fitting TRBD1. The CDR3 spells CASSWGQGSGYTF. Written as DNA, the CDR3 is TGTGCCAGCAGCTGGGGACAGGGTAGTGGCTACACCTTC.